One and the same sample provided the 4 T cell receptor beta chains below, sequenced in a study of shared clonotypes between healthy human individuals. The protocol was immunoSEQ multiplex PCR, while the TCRdb copy is restricted to in-frame clones and leaves out a portion. The sample lists a few hundred thousand clones; around three quarters were seen once. The sequenced material came from PBMCs. Every receptor here comes from a woman aged 35 to 49 in good health. Some clones in this sample may be carry-over from other donors' samples.

The CDR3 DNA reads as TGTGCCAGCAGTGACGGGACAGGGGTTCAGCCCCAGCATTTT. Amino acid sequence: CASSDGTGVQPQHF. This chain links TRBV6-4 with TRBJ1-5; TRBD1 agrees at 10 bases. V shed 2 bases and J 6 bases; nucleotides not matched to a gene: 1. Germline assignment: CDR1 MRHNA and CDR2 SNTAGT. CDR3 length: 14 amino acids.

This clone was counted once. This specimen includes other DNA sequences encoding the same CDR3. V usage is TRBV27 and J usage is TRBJ1-5; 7 nucleotides match TRBD1. This CDR3 comprises 13 residues. V was pared by 4 bases and J by 7 bases, with 4 bases of the junction left unmatched. Germline lookup yields CDR1 MNHEY and CDR2 SMNVEV (reference sequence). This CDR3 reads CASSSTGRQPQHF. For the CDR3, the DNA is TGTGCCAGCAGTTCGACAGGGCGACAGCCCCAGCATTTT.

J is TRBJ2-7 and V is TRBV5-1; D unclear. The CDR3 sequence is 14 residues long. CDR1 is SGHRS and CDR2 is YFSETQ in the germline V gene. Deletions cut 3 bases from V and 3 bases from J, with 13 bases between. The DNA of the CDR3 is TGCGCCAGCAGCTCCCCGGACGGCATCTACGAGCAGTACTTC. Its translation is CASSSPDGIYEQYF.

This clone was detected once. This rearrangement joins TRBV28 to TRBJ2-5; TRBD2 matches at 7 bases. The V gene end was trimmed by 4 bases and the J gene end by 4 bases; junction bases not matched to a gene: 3. Germline CDR1 MDHEN, CDR2 SYDVKM. The CDR3 is made up of 13 amino acids. CDR3 protein: CASSYTSAETQYF. CDR3 nucleotides: TGTGCCAGCAGTTACACTAGCGCAGAGACCCAGTACTTC.